This T cell receptor (beta chain) came from a study of CD8+CD57+ T cells in acquired aplastic anemia (dated by TCRdb to between 2017 and 2018). General notes on the study: A mean of about 3 ug of DNA, ranging from roughly 0.2 to 27.4 ug, was extracted from sorted CD4+ and CD8+ cells. A CD8+CD57+ expansion meant a frequency higher than the mean frequency seen in healthy subjects. Here is what the overall study found, with its caveats: Around 30 CD8+ CDR3 sequences were shared between patients and controls but appeared highly expressed in patients and within their immunodominant clones. No significant difference in CD8+ Simpson's diversity was found between patients and healthy controls (P=0.060).

Expansion of CD8+CD57+ cells had been shown by flow cytometry in the patients chosen for sequencing. Severe acquired aplastic anemia was diagnosed in all patients according to International Study of Aplastic Anemia and Agranulocytosis and Camitta criteria. At the time blood was sampled, none of the patients had received any therapy. TCR repertoires of sorted CD4+ and CD8+ blood T cells from severe aplastic anemia patients and healthy subjects were deep-sequenced in the study. In the USA, patient enrollment took place under clinicaltrials.gov protocols 00001620, 01623167, 00001397, 00071045, 00081523 and 00961064. Ficoll-Paque density gradient centrifugation was used to isolate peripheral blood mononuclear cells. Before DNA extraction, CD4+ and CD8+ T cells were sorted by FACS or by magnetic beads. TCR beta VDJ combination and CDR3 sequence profiling used genomic DNA as the template. An Illumina HiSeq 2000 was used for TCR repertoire sequencing. The authors' analysis ran thus. TRBV/TRBJ rearrangement plots, CDR3 size and DJ length profiles, and Simpson's diversity index were used to evaluate the repertoires. The most abundant DNA sequence in the deep sequencing data was taken as the immunodominant clone. CDR3 amino acid sequences were screened for sharing across subjects and compared with published repertoires and the VDJdb database. The public reads were quality trimmed at Q25 with fastp and then assembled into clones with MiXCR by TCRdb, keeping productive beta chains. Merged by CDR3 protein, the rows form single entries marked with the most common genes and DNA. The V and J calls come from TCRdb's annotation, not from the publication. The table for this sample lists over 250,000 distinct CDR3 sequences; 45% to 65% of them were counted only once. Around 1.3% of the sample is in the top ten clones.

Turning to this clonotype: No cognate antigen has been identified for it. No qualities accompany the bases; no much larger clone lies one base away.

The junction carries 11 bases between V and J, which are trimmed by 4 bases and 1 base respectively. From the cysteine through the phenylalanine, the CDR3 covers 14 amino acids. Solely the CDR3 DNA is kept, with 42 bases framed from the first base. CDR1 and CDR2, looked up from the germline V gene, are SGHRS and YFSETQ. The TCR originated in a human donor with aplastic anemia. What was sequenced was sorted CD4+, CD8+, or CD8+CD57+ T cells (not recorded which) from PBMCs. The sequence joins TRBV5-1 to TRBJ1-1, with TRBD1 perhaps the D gene, on 5 matching bases. This receptor has the CDR3 CASSPDTANTEAFF. The sequenced DNA is TGCGCCAGCAGCCCGGACACAGCGAACACTGAAGCTTTCTTT.